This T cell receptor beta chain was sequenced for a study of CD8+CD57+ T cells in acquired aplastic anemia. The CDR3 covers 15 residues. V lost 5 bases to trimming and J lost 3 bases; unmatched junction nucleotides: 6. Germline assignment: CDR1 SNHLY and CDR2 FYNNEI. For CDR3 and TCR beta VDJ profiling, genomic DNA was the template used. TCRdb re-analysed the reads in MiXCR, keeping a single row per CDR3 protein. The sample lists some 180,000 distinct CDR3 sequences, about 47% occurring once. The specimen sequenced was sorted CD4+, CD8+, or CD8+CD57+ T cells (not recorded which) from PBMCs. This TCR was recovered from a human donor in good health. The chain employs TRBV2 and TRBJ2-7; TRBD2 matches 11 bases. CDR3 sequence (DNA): TGTGCCAGCAGTTTATCGGGGACTAGCGGCTACGAGCAGTACTTC. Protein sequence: CASSLSGTSGYEQYF.